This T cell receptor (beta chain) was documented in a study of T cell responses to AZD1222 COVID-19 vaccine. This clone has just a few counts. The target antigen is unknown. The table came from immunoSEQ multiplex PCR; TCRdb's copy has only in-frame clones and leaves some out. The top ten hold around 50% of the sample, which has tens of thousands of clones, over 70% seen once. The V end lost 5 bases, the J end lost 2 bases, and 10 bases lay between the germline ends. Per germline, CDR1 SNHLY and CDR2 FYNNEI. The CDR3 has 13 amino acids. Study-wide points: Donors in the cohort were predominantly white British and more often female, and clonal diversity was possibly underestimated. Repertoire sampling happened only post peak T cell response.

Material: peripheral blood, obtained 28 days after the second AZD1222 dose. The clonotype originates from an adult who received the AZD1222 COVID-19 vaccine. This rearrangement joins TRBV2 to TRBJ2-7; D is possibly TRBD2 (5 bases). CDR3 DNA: TGTGCCAGCAGTATTGAACTAGCCTACGAGCAGTACTTC. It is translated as CASSIELAYEQYF.